The 24 T cell receptor beta chains given below trace back to one sample, sequenced in a study of OX40 agonist ivuxolimab in advanced cancers. Measured with immunoSEQ multiplex PCR; TCRdb has only the in-frame clones, and not every one. Here the sample spans 60,000 to 80,000 clones, 81% being singletons. The sample in question was CD4+ or CD8+ T cells sorted from blood, obtained in a trial of the OX40 agonist ivuxolimab. Receptor source: an adult with an advanced solid tumor such as melanoma, head and neck, liver or kidney cancer.

This clone was seen only a few times. V and J are TRBV4-1 and TRBJ1-6; TRBD1 matches at 7 bases. V trimming: 5 bases; J trimming: 0 bases; junction bases outside the gene matches: 13. CDR1 is MGHRA, CDR2 YSYEKL, per germline. The CDR3 runs 19 residues. CDR3 loop: CASSELQGLVSSYNSPLHF. Written as DNA, the CDR3 is TGCGCCAGCAGCGAGCTACAGGGGCTGGTAAGCTCCTATAATTCACCCCTCCACTTT.

The CDR3 nucleotides are TGTGCCAGCAGTGTAGTTGGGGGGCTTGGGGCCAACGTCCTGACTTTC. It yields the protein CASSVVGGLGANVLTF. This chain links TRBV6-1 with TRBJ2-6; tentatively, D is TRBD1 or TRBD2 (6 bases each). V lost 4 bases, J lost 3 bases, and 13 bases lay in between. This CDR3 region has 16 residues. Germline values: CDR1 MNHNS, CDR2 SASEGT.

Points on this clone: Germline and junction disagree at one end, which may indicate a read error. The genes are TRBV7-7 and TRBJ1-1; 8 nucleotides agree with TRBD1. Per the germline V gene, CDR1 is SSHAT and CDR2 is FNYEAQ (reference sequence). The CDR3 has 15 amino acids. CDR3 sequence: CASSPAGTGNTEAFF. Written as DNA, the CDR3 is TGTGCTAGCAGCCCGGCCGGGACAGGGAACACTGAAGCTTTCTTT.

The rearrangement uses TRBV6-1 and TRBJ1-3, with D unresolved. V lost 4 bases to trimming and J lost 0 bases, with 7 bases between them. Germline V gene sequence: CDR1 MNHNS, CDR2 SASEGT. The length of the CDR3 is 14 residues. CDR3 loop: CASSGGVSGNTIYF. As DNA, the CDR3 is TGTGCCAGCAGTGGTGGGGTCTCTGGAAACACCATATATTTT.

The V and J genes are TRBV30 and TRBJ1-4; TRBD1 is a possible D gene (6 bases). Between the trimmed V and J ends, which lost 4 bases and 5 bases, there was a span of 11 bases. The germline CDR1 and CDR2 sequences are GTSNPN and SVGIG (reference sequence). There are 13 residues in the CDR3. CDR3 sequence: CAWNGQINEKLFF. The CDR3 nucleotides are TGTGCCTGGAATGGACAGATCAATGAAAAACTGTTTTTT.

This clone was detected only once. The genes are TRBV14 and TRBJ2-7, with no clear D. Trimming stripped 8 bases from V and 0 bases from J, with 8 bases between. From germline, CDR1 is SGHDN and CDR2 FVKESK. The CDR3 totals 12 residues. CDR3 protein: CASGETSYEQYF. As DNA, the CDR3 is TGTGCCAGCGGGGAAACCTCCTACGAGCAGTACTTC.

A word on this clone: The DNA is left out, because the CDR3 cannot be placed on it with certainty; the CDR3 is given as TCRdb lists it. V is TRBV21-1 and J is TRBJ2-1; the listed D gene, TRBD2, was not tested against the DNA. TRBV21-1 is described as a pseudogene. The CDR3 comprises 19 residues, both ends counted. The CDR3 reads CASSKALGVASGSHNEQFF.

The V call is TRBV7-8, the J call TRBJ1-1; D unclear. Germline V gives CDR1 SGHVS, CDR2 FQNEAQ. This CDR3 has 15 amino acids. The germline V and J ends were trimmed by 8 bases and 0 bases, with 16 bases remaining between them. This CDR3 is CASRPGWAVNTEAFF. DNA for the CDR3: TGTGCCAGCCGCCCGGGTTGGGCTGTGAACACTGAAGCTTTCTTT.

V and J are TRBV5-8 and TRBJ1-4, with 8 bases identical to TRBD1. The CDR3 consists of 15 residues. The germline CDR1 and CDR2 sequences are SGHTS and YDEGEE. V was pared by 2 bases and J by 6 bases, with 6 bases of the junction left unmatched. Here the CDR3 DNA reads TGTGCCAGCAGCTTATCAGGGGGCAAGGATGAAAAACTGTTTTTT. Encoded protein: CASSLSGGKDEKLFF.

As for this clone: The same CDR3 also results from other DNA sequences found in this sample. V and J are TRBV7-9 and TRBJ2-4, with TRBD1 matching 7 bases. Trimming took 4 bases from V and 6 from J; bases not matched to a gene: 21. The germline V gene encodes CDR1 SEHNR and CDR2 FQNEAQ (reference sequence). The CDR3 contains 19 residues. Here the CDR3 DNA reads TGTGCCAGCAGCTCCGAACCGGGACAGAGAGTGTGGGCCGGAAACATTCAGTACTTC. Protein product: CASSSEPGQRVWAGNIQYF.

This sequence joins TRBV27 and TRBJ2-3, with 8 nucleotides matching TRBD2. With 8 bases clipped from V and 0 bases from J, the junction kept 7 bases outside the gene matches. CDR1 and CDR2 (germline): MNHEY, SMNVEV (reference sequence). CDR3 length equals 15 residues. CDR3 bases: TGTGCCAGCCGTAAAGCGGGAGCGAGCACAGATACGCAGTATTTT. Protein sequence: CASRKAGASTDTQYF.

This chain links TRBV7-9 with TRBJ2-3, with a tentative D call TRBD1 (6 bases). The CDR3 extends over 13 amino acids. Trimming shortened V by 6 bases and J by 3 bases, and 10 bases separated the two germline ends. Germline CDR1 SEHNR, CDR2 FQNEAQ (reference sequence). Here the CDR3 reads CASRGGRTDTQYF. CDR3 nucleotides: TGTGCCAGCAGAGGGGGTCGGACAGATACGCAGTATTTT.

The J gene is TRBJ1-4, the V gene TRBV27, with D possibly matching TRBD1 (5 bases). This CDR3 has 17 residues. The germline V gene has CDR1 MNHEY and CDR2 SMNVEV (reference sequence). The ends were cut back, 10 bases at V and 4 bases at J, with 25 bases in the middle. The CDR3 nucleotides read TGTGCCACCACAAGATTTGGGACCCCAGATGTTAATGAAAAACTGTTTTTT. Translation: CATTRFGTPDVNEKLFF.

The gene calls are TRBV5-1 and TRBJ2-1; possible D gene TRBD2, 5 bases. The CDR3 is made up of 14 amino acids. Trimming pared 0 bases from V and 9 bases from J, leaving 13 bases between. CDR1 is SGHRS and CDR2 is YFSETQ in the germline V gene. The CDR3, as DNA: TGCGCCAGCAGCTTGGACCTAGCTCCAGTTGAGCAGTTCTTC. Protein: CASSLDLAPVEQFF.

This rearrangement joins TRBV5-6 to TRBJ2-2; the D gene is possibly TRBD1 (6 bases). Trimming took off 4 bases at V and 6 bases at J, with 10 bases between the two ends. The CDR3 runs to 13 residues. The V gene's germline CDR1 is SGHDT and CDR2 YYEEEE. CDR3 DNA sequence: TGTGCCAGCAGCATCAGGGGACCCGGGGAGCTGTTTTTT. Its translation is CASSIRGPGELFF.

The J gene is TRBJ2-1, the V gene TRBV11-1, with 11 bases aligning to TRBD1. Germline-derived CDR1 and CDR2 are SGHAT and FQDESV (reference sequence). Trimming cost V 5 bases and J 1 base; bases outside gene matches: 1. There are 15 residues in the CDR3. CDR3 DNA: TGTGCCAGCAGCCGGGACAGGGGGTCCTACAATGAGCAGTTCTTC. Translation gives CASSRDRGSYNEQFF.

V and J are TRBV5-4 and TRBJ2-1, with 16 bases that match TRBD2. J gave up 6 bases and V 2 bases, and 5 bases lay outside the gene matches. The CDR3 runs to 17 residues. Germline V gene lookup returns CDR1 SGHNT and CDR2 YYREEE (reference sequence). The CDR3 spells CASSFPGLAGGPNEQFF. The CDR3 nucleotides read TGTGCCAGCAGCTTCCCGGGACTAGCGGGGGGGCCCAATGAGCAGTTCTTC.

The sample holds a few counts of this clone. The chain links TRBV5-4 to TRBJ1-6, with TRBD1 identical over 7 bases. In germline, CDR1 is SGHNT, CDR2 YYREEE (reference sequence). Germline trimming cut 3 bases from V and 7 bases from J; bases unmatched to any gene: 10. The CDR3 spans 16 residues. CDR3 protein: CASSYFNRGGNSPLHF. In DNA form, the CDR3 reads TGTGCCAGCAGCTACTTTAACAGGGGAGGGAATTCACCCCTCCACTTT.

This chain joins TRBV7-9 and TRBJ2-6; maybe TRBD2 (6 bases). The germline CDR1 and CDR2 sequences are SEHNR and FQNEAQ (reference sequence). V dropped 11 bases and J dropped 0 bases, with 17 bases sitting between them. This CDR3 comprises 16 residues. CDR3 sequence reads: CACGWGESSGANVLTF. The CDR3 DNA reads TGTGCCTGCGGATGGGGGGAGAGCTCTGGGGCCAACGTCCTGACTTTC.

This clone was detected once. The rearrangement uses TRBV5-1 and TRBJ2-3; TRBD2 might be the D (7 bases). Germline V gene data show CDR1 as SGHRS and CDR2 as YFSETQ. The CDR3 runs to 13 residues. V was trimmed by 4 bases and J by 5 bases, leaving 11 bases between them. CDR3 region: CASSGGAIDTQYF. The CDR3 DNA reads as TGCGCCAGCAGCGGGGGGGCAATAGATACGCAGTATTTT.

A single count supports this clone. This chain uses TRBV9 with TRBJ2-5, with D uncertain. V shed 0 bases and J shed 0 bases, with 9 bases lying between them. CDR1 SGDLS and CDR2 YYNGEE come from the germline V gene. This CDR3 spans 15 amino acids. The CDR3, as DNA: TGTGCCAGCAGCGTAGCGACGGCGTACCAAGAGACCCAGTACTTC. It is translated as CASSVATAYQETQYF.

The V and J genes are TRBV10-3 and TRBJ2-7; the D gene could be TRBD1 or TRBD2 (5 bases each). The CDR3 covers 15 residues. The V end lost 4 bases, the J end lost 0 bases, and 13 bases lay between the germline ends. CDR1 and CDR2 (germline): ENHRY, SYGVKD. The CDR3, as DNA: TGTGCCATCAGTGGGGGACCCAGGAGCTCCTACGAGCAGTACTTC. Protein product: CAISGGPRSSYEQYF.

This sequence joins TRBV7-2 and TRBJ2-1, with 10 positions matching TRBD2. J lost 6 bases, V lost 3 bases, and 5 bases had no gene match. Germline CDR1 reads SGHTA; CDR2 reads FQGNSA. The CDR3 sequence is 15 residues long. The CDR3 DNA reads TGTGCCAGCAGCTTCATAGCGGGAGGAGTCAATGAGCAGTTCTTC. This sequence encodes CASSFIAGGVNEQFF.

This CDR3 reads CASSRHRAPYEQYF. The DNA of the CDR3 is TGTGCCAGCAGTCGGCACCGGGCCCCCTACGAGCAGTACTTC. The chain has TRBV6-6 and TRBJ2-7; no firm D call. V lost 5 bases and J 2 bases, leaving 13 bases between the germline ends. This CDR3 comprises 14 residues. CDR1 is MNHNY and CDR2 is SVGAGI in the germline V gene (reference sequence).